The 6 T cell receptor beta chains given below trace back to one sample, sequenced in a study of glioma-infiltrating T cells. Amplification of TCR alpha and beta CDR3 regions from RNA used iRepertoire nested multiplex PCR. Each CDR3 protein gets one entry after TCRdb re-called the multiplex PCR reads with MiXCR. The sample gives around 90,000 distinct CDR3 sequences, around 40% of which show up once; less than 45% is in the top ten. Material for sequencing was glioma tissue, nonneoplastic brain tissue, or PBMCs (not recorded which). The receptors originated from a human donor with low-grade glioma or glioblastoma, undergoing nonglioma brain surgery, or in good health (not recorded which).

This clonotype was counted at least ten times. The rearrangement uses TRBV2 and TRBJ1-1; TRBD1 matches 9 bases. The V gene end was trimmed by 7 bases and the J gene end by 1 base; junction bases not matched to a gene: 4. The CDR3 length is 14 residues. Germline CDR1 is SNHLY and CDR2 is FYNNEI. In DNA form, the CDR3 reads TGTGCCAGCACTAAGACAGGGGGGAACACTGAAGCTTTCTTT. Its translation is CASTKTGGNTEAFF.

With regard to this clonotype: This could be a read error, since a much larger clone is one nucleotide away. The chain employs TRBV3-1 and TRBJ2-3; 11 bases are shared with TRBD2. The germline gives CDR1 LGHDT, CDR2 YNNKEL (reference sequence). The CDR3 loop spans 16 amino acids. The DNA of the CDR3 is TGTGCCGGCAGCCAGGGGACTAGCGGCCTCCCGAATACGCAGTATTTT. Protein sequence: CAGSQGTSGLPNTQYF.

This clonotype was observed once. The junction departs from germline at one end; a sequencing error may be responsible. CDR3: CSASPASGDYDEQFF. Written as DNA, the CDR3 is TGCAGTGCTAGCCCGGCTAGCGGGGACTACGATGAACAGTTCTTC. The chain carries TRBV20-1 and TRBJ2-1, with 9 bases that match TRBD2. The CDR3 sequence is 15 residues long. The V gene's germline CDR1 is DFQATT and CDR2 SNEGSKA (reference sequence).

As concerns this clonotype: Just one base apart from a much larger clone, this may be a read error. The gene calls are TRBV11-2 and TRBJ2-3, with D perhaps matching TRBD1 (5 bases). Germline V gene lookup returns CDR1 SGHAT and CDR2 FQNNGV. This CDR3 spans 14 amino acids. CDR3 sequence (DNA): TGTGCCAGAAGCTTAGTTTGGGGCGTGGATACGCAGTATTTT. Its translation: CARSLVWGVDTQYF.

As concerns this clonotype: One junction end disagrees with the germline gene, perhaps due to a read error. The rearrangement links TRBV11-3 to TRBJ2-2; D is possibly TRBD2 (6 bases). The CDR3 spans 14 residues. Germline CDR1 and CDR2: SGHNT and YENEEA. The CDR3 DNA reads TGTGCCAGCAGCCTATTGCGGGGTTCCGGGGAGCTGTATTTT. Its translation is CASSLLRGSGELYF.

Comments on this clonotype: A much larger clonotype is one base distant, so this may be a read error. The chain links TRBV11-2 to TRBJ1-6; weak D call: TRBD1 (5 bases). Germline values: CDR1 SGHAT, CDR2 FQNNGV. The length of the CDR3 is 14 residues. The CDR3 loop reads CASSSRQPNSPLQF. CDR3 nucleotide sequence: TGTGCCAGCAGCTCCCGACAGCCGAATTCACCCCTCCAATTT.